The 22 T cell receptor beta chains reported below all come from one sample, sequenced in a study of CD8 T cells in Susac syndrome. Random hexamers were used to reverse transcribe an amount of roughly 0.5 to 1 ug RNA. TCRdb re-analysed the immunoSEQ multiplex PCR reads in MiXCR, keeping a single row per CDR3 protein. The sample lists roughly 250,000 distinct CDR3 sequences, 90% to 97% occurring once. Sequencing was carried out using CD4+ T cells from PBMCs. All receptors derive from a human donor with Susac syndrome.

The chain carries TRBV30 and TRBJ2-4; no reliable D call. Germline values: CDR1 GTSNPN, CDR2 SVGIG (reference sequence). The CDR3 is 14 amino acids. V lost 1 base and J lost 2, with 9 bases in between. DNA for the CDR3: TGTGCCTGGAGTGAAAAGGGCTCCAAAAACATTCAGTACTTC. Residues: CAWSEKGSKNIQYF.

The chain is built from TRBV28 and TRBJ1-2; D perhaps matches TRBD1 (5 bases). Trimming removed 6 bases at V and 8 bases at J, with 19 bases between. Germline CDR1 and CDR2: MDHEN and SYDVKM. The CDR3 sequence is 14 residues long. The CDR3 spells CASSLTRGVWGYTF. The CDR3 nucleotides read TGTGCCAGCAGCCTAACGAGGGGAGTATGGGGCTACACCTTC.

CDR3 in amino acids: CSVDPNSDTQYF. The CDR3 coding sequence is TGCAGCGTTGACCCCAATTCAGATACGCAGTATTTT. The chain combines TRBV29-1 with TRBJ2-3; D unresolved. Trimming removed 3 bases at V and 4 bases at J, with 8 bases between. The CDR3 has 12 residues. CDR1 is SQVTM, CDR2 ANQGSEA, per germline.

The CDR3 nucleotides read TGTGCCAGCAGCGCGGCCAGGTCGTCTTTGGCCAACGTCCTGACTTTC. This gives the protein CASSAARSSLANVLTF. V gene TRBV9 combines with J gene TRBJ2-6; unclear D gene. The germline gives CDR1 SGDLS, CDR2 YYNGEE. Trimming cost V 3 bases and J 6 bases, with 16 bases left between them. The CDR3 covers 16 residues.

This chain connects TRBV25-1 to TRBJ2-7; TRBD2 is a possible D gene (6 bases). Germline CDR1 and CDR2: MGHDK and SYGVNS. This CDR3 comprises 16 residues. V was pared by 6 bases and J by 3 bases, with 21 bases between. The DNA for the CDR3 is TGTGCCAGCAGCCCAACCAGGGCTAGCGCCAACTACGAGCAGTACTTC. It translates to CASSPTRASANYEQYF.

This clonotype occurred a few times. J is TRBJ2-5 and V is TRBV18; D ambiguous. The CDR3 contains 12 residues. The V and J ends lost 2 bases and 2 bases respectively, with 3 bases between them. Germline assignment: CDR1 KGHSH and CDR2 LQKENI. The DNA for the CDR3 is TGTGCCAGCTCACCAACTCAAGAGACCCAGTACTTC. It specifies CASSPTQETQYF.

The CDR3 spells CATSIYSGIATDTQYF. CDR3 nucleotide sequence: TGTGCCACCAGCATTTATAGCGGGATAGCCACAGATACGCAGTATTTT. The chain carries TRBV15 and TRBJ2-3; TRBD2 matches at 8 bases. V was pared by 4 bases and J by 2 bases, with 8 bases of the junction left unmatched. The CDR3 is made up of 16 amino acids. CDR1 LNHNV and CDR2 YYDKDF come from the germline V gene (reference sequence).

The rearrangement uses TRBV2 and TRBJ1-5; D unclear. This CDR3 is 12 amino acids long. Germline lookup yields CDR1 SNHLY and CDR2 FYNNEI. With 5 bases removed from V and 4 bases from J, the gap between germline ends came to 6 bases. DNA of the CDR3: TGTGCCAGCAGTTCAGAGAATCAGCCCCAGCATTTT. Translation gives CASSSENQPQHF.

The gene calls are TRBV28 and TRBJ1-5; 9 nucleotides agree with TRBD1. Germline CDR1 and CDR2: MDHEN and SYDVKM. V dropped 5 bases and J dropped 0; count of bases not matched to a gene: 11. CDR3 length: 18 residues. The CDR3 here is CASSRDRDSLHSNQPQHF. The CDR3 bases are TGTGCCAGCAGTCGGGACAGGGATTCTCTGCATAGCAATCAGCCCCAGCATTTT.

This clonotype was observed once. The chain uses TRBV2 and TRBJ2-4; D is ambiguous. CDR3 size: 11 residues. Germline CDR1 SNHLY, CDR2 FYNNEI. Trimming took 6 bases from V and 9 from J, leaving 9 bases between them. The CDR3 is CASRDLGIQYF. CDR3 nucleotides: TGTGCCAGCAGGGACCTAGGCATTCAGTACTTC.

The genes are TRBV7-3 and TRBJ2-2; D is undetermined. With 2 bases removed from V and 1 base from J, the gap between germline ends came to 8 bases. From germline, CDR1 is SGHTA and CDR2 FQGTGA. This CDR3 spans 15 amino acids. The CDR3 DNA follows: TGTGCCAGCAGCTTATTTGGCGGGAACACCGGGGAGCTGTTTTTT. Protein: CASSLFGGNTGELFF.

The chain is built from TRBV3-1 and TRBJ2-5; 9 nucleotides align to TRBD2. Trimming at V came to 1 base and at J to 6 bases, leaving 3 bases not matched to a gene. CDR1 is LGHDT, CDR2 YNNKEL, per germline (reference sequence). There are 14 residues in the CDR3. CDR3 nucleotide sequence: TGTGCCAGCAGCCAAGTTAGCGGGGGAAAGACCCAGTACTTC. This sequence encodes CASSQVSGGKTQYF.

CDR3 coding DNA: TGTGCCAGCAGTGAGGGACTAGCGGGCTTCTACGAGCAGTACTTC. Its translation: CASSEGLAGFYEQYF. V and J are TRBV2 and TRBJ2-7; TRBD2 matches at 12 bases. Germline lookup yields CDR1 SNHLY and CDR2 FYNNEI. This CDR3 is built from 15 residues. V dropped 3 bases and J dropped 3; count of bases not matched to a gene: 3.

The chain is built from TRBV7-9 and TRBJ2-7; D unclear. CDR1 and CDR2 (germline): SEHNR, FQNEAQ (reference sequence). V lost 3 bases and J lost 0, with 9 bases in between. The CDR3 runs 14 residues. The DNA of the CDR3 is TGTGCCAGCAGCTTTTACGGGTCCTCCTACGAGCAGTACTTC. Amino acids: CASSFYGSSYEQYF. Using reference TRBV7-9 and TRBJ2-7 for the parts outside the CDR3, the full variable domain is DTGVSQNPRHKITKRGQNVTFRCDPISEHNRLYWYRQTLGQGPEFLTYFQNEAQLEKSRLLSDRFSAERPKGSFSTLEIQRTEQGDSAMYLCASSFYGSSYEQYFGPGTRLTVT.

The CDR3 bases are TGTGCCAGCAGTTACCGGACAGGGCGGGACACTGAAGCTTTCTTT. Protein sequence: CASSYRTGRDTEAFF. V usage is TRBV6-5 and J usage is TRBJ1-1; 8 nucleotides align to TRBD1. Germline CDR1 and CDR2: MNHEY and SVGAGI. V was clipped by 2 bases and J by 3 bases; unmatched bases: 5. The CDR3 runs 15 residues.

The chain carries TRBV2 and TRBJ2-1, with 7 bases lining up with TRBD1. Germline assignment: CDR1 SNHLY and CDR2 FYNNEI. V lost 5 bases, J lost 1 base, and 5 bases stayed unmatched. The CDR3 length is 15 residues. Here the CDR3 reads CASSIDRVSYNEQFF. Written as DNA, the CDR3 is TGTGCCAGCAGTATCGACAGGGTGTCCTACAATGAGCAGTTCTTC.

J is TRBJ2-5 and V is TRBV12-3 or TRBV12-4; no reliable D call. V lost 2 bases and J lost 7, with 11 bases in between. The CDR3 totals 13 residues. CDR3 nucleotides: TGTGCCAGCAGTTTACAAGGCCCAATGACCCAGTACTTC. Its protein product is CASSLQGPMTQYF.

This chain links TRBV11-2 with TRBJ2-1; 14 nucleotides line up with TRBD2. Germline CDR1 SGHAT, CDR2 FQNNGV. V was pared by 5 bases and J by 10 bases, with 7 bases of the junction left unmatched. The CDR3 has 15 amino acids. CDR3 protein: CASSETSGRAGEQFF. The CDR3, as DNA: TGTGCCAGCAGCGAGACTAGCGGGAGGGCCGGGGAGCAGTTCTTC. Filled out from reference TRBV11-2 and TRBJ2-1, the complete variable domain reads EAGVAQSPRYKIIEKRQSVAFWCNPISGHATLYWYQQILGQGPKLLIQFQNNGVVDDSQLPKDRFSAERLKGVDSTLKIQPAKLEDSAVYLCASSETSGRAGEQFFGPGTRLTVL.

A single count supports this clonotype. The chain joins TRBV27 to TRBJ2-7; 13 bases agree with TRBD2. In germline, CDR1 is MNHEY, CDR2 SMNVEV (reference sequence). Losses at the gene ends were 6 bases for V and 3 bases for J; bases not matched to a gene: 2. The CDR3 covers 14 residues. CDR3 nucleotide sequence: TGTGCCAGCAGCGGGACTAGCGGGATCTACGAGCAGTACTTC. Translating gives CASSGTSGIYEQYF.

The chain carries TRBV29-1 and TRBJ2-1; TRBD1 matches at 7 bases. Germline CDR1 SQVTM, CDR2 ANQGSEA. After removal of 3 bases from V and 12 bases from J, the junction contained 11 bases not matched to a gene. The CDR3 loop spans 13 amino acids. The CDR3 nucleotides read TGCAGCGTTGACAACAGGGGATTGTACGTGCAGTTCTTC. Amino acids: CSVDNRGLYVQFF.

The V call is TRBV29-1, the J call TRBJ1-1; tentatively, D is TRBD1 (6 bases). There are 14 residues in the CDR3. Trimming took 8 bases from V and 7 from J, leaving 23 bases between them. Germline V lookup: CDR1 SQVTM, CDR2 ANQGSEA. This chain's CDR3 is CSTRRGGTVIEAFF. The CDR3 DNA reads as TGCAGCACCAGAAGGGGGGGGACTGTGATTGAAGCTTTCTTT.

V is TRBV7-3 and J is TRBJ2-3; tentative D call: TRBD2 (5 bases). Germline-derived CDR1 and CDR2 are SGHTA and FQGTGA. Trimming took off 3 bases at V and 2 bases at J, with 9 bases between the two ends. The CDR3 sequence is 14 residues long. The CDR3 DNA reads as TGTGCCAGCAGCTTCGACTACAACACAGATACGCAGTATTTT. Translated, it gives CASSFDYNTDTQYF. The entire variable domain, with the rest obtained from reference TRBV7-3 and TRBJ2-3, is as follows: GAGVSQTPSNKVTEKGKYVELRCDPISGHTALYWYRQSLGQGPEFLIYFQGTGAADDSGLPNDRFFAVRPEGSVSTLKIQRTERGDSAVYLCASSFDYNTDTQYFGPGTRLTVL.